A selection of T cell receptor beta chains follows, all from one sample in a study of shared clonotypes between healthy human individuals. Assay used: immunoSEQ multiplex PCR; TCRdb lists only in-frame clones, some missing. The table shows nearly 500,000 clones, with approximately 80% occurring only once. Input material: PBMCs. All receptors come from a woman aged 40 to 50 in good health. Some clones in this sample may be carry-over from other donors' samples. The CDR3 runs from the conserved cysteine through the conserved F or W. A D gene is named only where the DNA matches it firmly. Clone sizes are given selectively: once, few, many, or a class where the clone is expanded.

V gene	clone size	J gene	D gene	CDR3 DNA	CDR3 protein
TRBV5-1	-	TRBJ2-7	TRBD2	TGCGCCAGCAGCTTGGCCCGGGGGGGCGAGCAGTACTTC	CASSLARGGEQYF
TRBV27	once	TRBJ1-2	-	TGTGCCAGCAGGAAGTTGGACGGTGCTGGCTATGGCTACACCTTC	CASRKLDGAGYGYTF
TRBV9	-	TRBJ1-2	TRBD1	TGTGCCAGCAGCGTAGATCCGGGACAGAGCTATGGCTACACCTTC	CASSVDPGQSYGYTF
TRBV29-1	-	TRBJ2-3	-	TGCAGCGCGAAGACCAGCACAGATACGCAGTATTTT	CSAKTSTDTQYF
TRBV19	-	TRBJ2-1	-	TGTGCCAGTAGTTGGGCTAGCGTACAGGGTGAGCAGTTCTTC	CASSWASVQGEQFF
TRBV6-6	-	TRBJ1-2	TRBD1	TGTGCCAGCAGGCAGGGACAGGGGGCGACGTATGGCTACACCTTC	CASRQGQGATYGYTF
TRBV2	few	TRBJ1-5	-	TGTGCCAGCTCTGTTCGGGGTGGCAATCAGCCCCAGCATTTT	CASSVRGGNQPQHF
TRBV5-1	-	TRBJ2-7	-	TGCGCCAGCAGCTTGGACACGGAGGATGGCGAGCAGTACTTC	CASSLDTEDGEQYF
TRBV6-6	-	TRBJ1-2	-	TGTGCCAGCAGCGGGCAGGGTGCTAACTATGGCTACACCTTC	CASSGQGANYGYTF
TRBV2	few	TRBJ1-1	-	TGTGCCAGCAGTGATTGGGGGCTCCCTCTGCGGAACACTGAAGCTTTCTTT	CASSDWGLPLRNTEAFF
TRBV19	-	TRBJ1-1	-	TGTGCCAGTAGTATAGATCGGGGCGCTTGGCCCCTCATTGGTGAAGCTTTCTTT	CASSIDRGAWPLIGEAFF
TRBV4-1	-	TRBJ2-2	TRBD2	TGCGCCAGCAGCCAAGAAGGGACTAGCGGGTCGCCCGGGGAGCTGTTTTTT	CASSQEGTSGSPGELFF
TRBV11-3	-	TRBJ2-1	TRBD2	TGTGCCAGCAGCCCCGGACTAGCGGGCGAGCAGTTCTTC	CASSPGLAGEQFF